The rows below give T cell receptor beta chains drawn from one sample of a study of shared clonotypes between healthy human individuals. Clones were read by immunoSEQ multiplex PCR, and TCRdb kept only the in-frame ones, dropping some. The data show some 500,000 clones, about 96% seen once. The specimen sequenced was naive CD4+ T cells sorted from blood. These receptors were collected from a woman in her thirties in good health. CDR3s include the opening cysteine and the closing phenylalanine or tryptophan. D genes are given only for firm matches. Size tells how often a clone was seen (once, few, many) or the class of an expanded clone, and some rows leave it out.

cdr3_nt cdr3_aa j_call clone_size d_call v_call
TGTGCCAGCAGCCCGGGGGGCGGGATAGAGACCCAGTACTTC CASSPGGGIETQYF TRBJ2-5 . . TRBV11-3
TGTGCCAGCAGTACAAGCGGCTCGACAGATACGCAGTATTTT CASSTSGSTDTQYF TRBJ2-3 . . TRBV6-5
TGTGCCAGCAGTAAACGAATGAGCGGGAGGGACACCGGGGAGCTGTTTTTT CASSKRMSGRDTGELFF TRBJ2-2 . TRBD2 TRBV2
TGCGCCAGCAGTGAGTGGCAAGTCGATCAGCCCCAGCATTTT CASSEWQVDQPQHF TRBJ1-5 . . TRBV10-2
TGCGCCAGCAGCCATCCCGACAGGGGGCTCTACGAGCAGTACTTC CASSHPDRGLYEQYF TRBJ2-7 . TRBD1 TRBV4-1
TGTGCCAGCAGCCTAATAGCGGGGTACAATGAGCAGTTCTTC CASSLIAGYNEQFF TRBJ2-1 . TRBD2 TRBV28
TGTGCCAGCAGCTTAGCACTAGCGGGAGTACGCTACGAGCAGTACTTC CASSLALAGVRYEQYF TRBJ2-7 . TRBD2 TRBV7-2
TGTGCCAGCAGCTTCAGAGACCCAAATGAAAAACTGTTTTTT CASSFRDPNEKLFF TRBJ1-4 . . TRBV5-6
TGTGCCAGTAGTATAGTAGGGTCCCGGACCCAGTACTTC CASSIVGSRTQYF TRBJ2-5 . . TRBV19
TGTGCCAGCAGCTTAATTCAGGGGGCGCCTCCCTACGAGCAGTACTTC CASSLIQGAPPYEQYF TRBJ2-7 . TRBD1 TRBV7-3
TGCGCCAGCAGCTTGGACCGGGACAGGGGAGTCGAGCAGTACTTC CASSLDRDRGVEQYF TRBJ2-7 . TRBD1 TRBV5-1
TGCGCCAGCAGTGAGACGCGGGAGGGCCGAAAGTACTTC CASSETREGRKYF TRBJ2-7 . TRBD2 TRBV10-1
TGTGCCAGTAGTAGGGAGGACGGGACCCAGTACTTC CASSREDGTQYF TRBJ2-5 few . TRBV19
TGTGCCAGCAGCGCACAGAGAGGAGCTTTCTTT CASSAQRGAFF TRBJ1-1 . . TRBV6-5
TGTGCCAGCAGCTTAATTAGCGCCGCGAACACCGGGGAGCTGTTTTTT CASSLISAANTGELFF TRBJ2-2 . . TRBV7-3
TGTGCCAGTAAGGGCGGGACCTCTTCCTACGAGCAGTACTTC CASKGGTSSYEQYF TRBJ2-7 . . TRBV19
TGCGCCAGCAGCTTGGCGGGCCTACTAGCGGGAGGACGGGCAGATACGCAGTATTTT CASSLAGLLAGGRADTQYF TRBJ2-3 . TRBD2 TRBV5-1
TGCAGCGCCTTGCTCGCCGGGACTGGCTATGGCTACACCTTC CSALLAGTGYGYTF TRBJ1-2 . . TRBV29-1
TGTGCCAGCAGTGTAATGGGACAACCGCCACCTGAGGAGCTGTTTTTT CASSVMGQPPPEELFF TRBJ2-2 . . TRBV27
TGTGCCAGCAGTCTCCAGCGACGTTCCACAGATACGCAGTATTTT CASSLQRRSTDTQYF TRBJ2-3 . . TRBV27
TGTGCCAGCAGCTCCCAGTCGGCTAGCGGTATCTACGAGCAGTACTTC CASSSQSASGIYEQYF TRBJ2-7 . TRBD2 TRBV11-2
TGTGCCAGCAGCGTGGGGTCGGCAGCGGGCTACACCTTC CASSVGSAAGYTF TRBJ1-2 . . TRBV9
TGCGCCAGCAGCCCCCTCCTAGCGGAGTCCACCGGGGAGCTGTTTTTT CASSPLLAESTGELFF TRBJ2-2 . TRBD2 TRBV5-1
TGCAGCGTTGGGACCAAAAACCCGACCGGGGAGCTGTTTTTT CSVGTKNPTGELFF TRBJ2-2 . . TRBV29-1
TGTGCCAGCAGTCCGACGAGGGGCGGAAACCTTAACTATGGCTACACCTTC CASSPTRGGNLNYGYTF TRBJ1-2 . . TRBV27
TGTGCCAGCAGTTACCGGGTGGACTACGAGCAGTACTTC CASSYRVDYEQYF TRBJ2-7 . . TRBV6-5
TGTGCCAGCAAAACTCGGGCTCCTCGTAGCAATCAGCCCCAGCATTTT CASKTRAPRSNQPQHF TRBJ1-5 once . TRBV21-1
TGTGCCAGCAGTGCTTCGCGTGGGGCCGAGCAGTACTTC CASSASRGAEQYF TRBJ2-7 . . TRBV6-1
TGCGCCAGCAGCCTTCAGAGCGGGAGCACCTACGAGCAGTACTTC CASSLQSGSTYEQYF TRBJ2-7 . TRBD2 TRBV5-1
TGTGCCAGCAGTTTAATGCAGGGCGCTTTCTTT CASSLMQGAFF TRBJ1-1 . . TRBV28
TGCGCCAGCAGCGCCCTCGAGGGGCAACAAGAGACCCAGTACTTC CASSALEGQQETQYF TRBJ2-5 . . TRBV5-1
TGTGCCAGCAGGGGGGCGGGAACTACTAGCACAGATACGCAGTATTTT CASRGAGTTSTDTQYF TRBJ2-3 . . TRBV28
TGTGCCAGCAGTGACCCAGGGGGACTAGCTTACGAGCAGTACTTC CASSDPGGLAYEQYF TRBJ2-7 . TRBD2 TRBV2
TGTGCCAGCAGCCGTAGGGGGGGCCAAGAGACCCAGTACTTC CASSRRGGQETQYF TRBJ2-5 . . TRBV27
TGCGCCAGCAGCTTGGAGTCCGGGAGCAATCAGCCCCAGCATTTT CASSLESGSNQPQHF TRBJ1-5 . . TRBV5-1
TGTGCCAGCAGCTCCCGGGACAGGGAGAATGGAAACACCATATATTTT CASSSRDRENGNTIYF TRBJ1-3 . TRBD1 TRBV7-9
TGTGCCAGCAGTTTGACCAGCGGGAGGGCCCCCGGGGAGCTGTTTTTT CASSLTSGRAPGELFF TRBJ2-2 . TRBD2 TRBV28
TGTGCCAGCAGTATGGGACAGCGGCTACGCTCTGGGGCCAACGTCCTGACTTTC CASSMGQRLRSGANVLTF TRBJ2-6 . TRBD1 TRBV27
TGTGCCAGCAGCCCCGACAGGAACACCGGGGAGCTGTTTTTT CASSPDRNTGELFF TRBJ2-2 . . TRBV2
TGTGCCAGCTGGGGGGAGGTGAGCACAGATACGCAGTATTTT CASWGEVSTDTQYF TRBJ2-3 . . TRBV28
TGTGCCAGCAGCTTGGGGACAGGGTTCTCCTACGAGCAGTACTTC CASSLGTGFSYEQYF TRBJ2-7 . TRBD1 TRBV11-3
TGTGCCAGCAGCCGGACAGGGGGCGAGCAGTACTTC CASSRTGGEQYF TRBJ2-7 . TRBD1 TRBV7-6
TGTGCCAGCAGCTACGGGACAGGGGCCGGTAATGAAGCTTTCTTT CASSYGTGAGNEAFF TRBJ1-1 . TRBD1 TRBV7-9
TGTGCCAGCTCCCTCGGGCCCGACAGTTTGAACACTGAAGCTTTCTTT CASSLGPDSLNTEAFF TRBJ1-1 once . TRBV18
TGTGCCAGTAGTATGGTAAACTCCTACAATGAGCAGTTCTTC CASSMVNSYNEQFF TRBJ2-1 . . TRBV19
TGTGCCACCAGCAGAGTTAGCAACACCGGGGAGCTGTTTTTT CATSRVSNTGELFF TRBJ2-2 . . TRBV15
TGTGCCAGCAGTCCCGGACTAGCGCCCTCCCACATCTCCTACGAGCAGTACTTC CASSPGLAPSHISYEQYF TRBJ2-7 . TRBD2 TRBV27
TGTGCCAGCAGTTTTTTCGGAGAGCAGTACTTC CASSFFGEQYF TRBJ2-7 . . TRBV27